The clone carrying this T cell receptor (beta chain) has only a few counts. Its antigen is unknown. Sequencing used immunoSEQ multiplex PCR; TCRdb keeps in-frame clones, though not all of them. The table has 150,000 or so clones, 75% to 90% seen once. This record belongs to a study of T cell responses to AZD1222 COVID-19 vaccine. Points from the study as a whole: Across spike, vaccine-associated CD4 TCRs were found, dominant at 160-218 and 743-854.

Germline V lookup: CDR1 SGHTA, CDR2 FQGTGA. The CDR3 has 13 amino acids. The ends lost 5 bases at V and 6 bases at J; junction bases unmatched: 3. This TCR came from an adult who had recovered from COVID-19. The sequencing here drew on peripheral blood, taken after recovery from COVID-19. This chain connects TRBV7-3 to TRBJ2-1; 8 bases align to TRBD1. Here the CDR3 DNA reads TGTGCCAGCAGCAGGACAGGGTTCAATGAGCAGTTCTTC. It is translated as CASSRTGFNEQFF.